Each of the 21 T cell receptor beta chains below was sequenced from the same sample in a study of long-term antiretroviral therapy in people with HIV. Survey-level resolution applied to immunoSEQ assay v3.0. The assay was immunoSEQ multiplex PCR, and TCRdb's table has in-frame clones only and misses some. The sample lists 30,000 to 50,000 clones, 65% to 90% occurring once. The source material was unsorted PBMCs, sampled just before starting antiretroviral therapy. The source of these receptors is a woman aged 18-30 years with HIV.

The rearrangement uses TRBV7-2 and TRBJ2-2; D gene uncertain. V lost 1 base, J lost 7 bases, and 13 bases lay in between. Germline V gives CDR1 SGHTA, CDR2 FQGNSA. The CDR3 is made up of 15 amino acids. Here the CDR3 DNA reads TGTGCCAGCAGCTTAGGAACAGTCAGTATCGGGGAGCTGTTTTTT. Amino acids: CASSLGTVSIGELFF. The entire variable domain, with the rest obtained from reference TRBV7-2 and TRBJ2-2, is as follows: GAGVSQSPSNKVTEKGKDVELRCDPISGHTALYWYRQSLGQGLEFLIYFQGNSAPDKSGLPSDRFSAERTGGSVSTLTIQRTQQEDSAVYLCASSLGTVSIGELFFGEGSRLTVL.

The rearrangement joins TRBV29-1 to TRBJ1-3, with a weak D call TRBD1 (6 bases). Trimming removed 4 bases at V and 0 bases at J, with 10 bases between. The CDR3 is made up of 14 amino acids. CDR1 and CDR2 (germline): SQVTM, ANQGSEA. Here the CDR3 DNA reads TGCAGCGTTGGGGGGGGCCCCTCTGGAAACACCATATATTTT. It specifies CSVGGGPSGNTIYF.

This clone was recorded a few times. J is TRBJ1-5 and V is TRBV7-6; D remains unclear. This CDR3 is built from 13 residues. The V and J ends lost 0 bases and 5 bases respectively, with 5 bases between them. CDR1 is SGHVS and CDR2 is FNYEAQ in the germline V gene. CDR3 in DNA: TGTGCCAGCAGCTTAGCCAAAGATCAGCCCCAGCATTTT. It encodes CASSLAKDQPQHF.

The chain carries TRBV4-2 and TRBJ2-2; D might be TRBD1 (10 bases). The germline V gene encodes CDR1 LGHNA and CDR2 YNFKEQ. V gave up 2 bases and J gave up 7 bases, with 32 bases separating them. This CDR3 comprises 21 residues. The CDR3 DNA reads as TGTGCCAGCAGCCAAAGACAGGGGGCCTTCGTAGCGGGAGAGAGGAGCGGGGAGCTGTTTTTT. Translated, it gives CASSQRQGAFVAGERSGELFF.

This clone was counted a single time. This chain connects TRBV19 to TRBJ1-5; D remains ambiguous. Trimming cost V 0 bases and J 4 bases, with 16 bases left between them. The CDR3 length is 17 residues. Germline CDR1 is LNHDA and CDR2 is SQIVND (reference sequence). DNA of the CDR3: TGTGCCAGTAGTATAGATCCCTGGCCACCGAGGAATCAGCCCCAGCATTTT. Translating it yields CASSIDPWPPRNQPQHF.

The rearrangement uses TRBV7-2 and TRBJ2-7; D gene uncertain. Germline lookup yields CDR1 SGHTA and CDR2 FQGNSA. The CDR3 loop spans 13 amino acids. V was clipped by 8 bases and J by 7 bases, with 18 bases between them. The CDR3 nucleotides are TGTGCCAGCGCCTTTAGGGCAAATAGTGAGCAGTACTTC. Amino acid sequence: CASAFRANSEQYF.

The chain employs TRBV29-1 and TRBJ2-5, with a weak D call TRBD1 (6 bases). The V end lost 6 bases, the J end lost 4 bases, and 15 bases lay between the germline ends. Germline V gene sequence: CDR1 SQVTM, CDR2 ANQGSEA. The CDR3 is made up of 13 amino acids. In nucleotides, the CDR3 is TGCAGCGTGAAAGAAGGGGGTGGAGAGACCCAGTACTTC. The encoded protein is CSVKEGGGETQYF.

The chain carries TRBV28 and TRBJ2-3, with D possibly TRBD2 on 7 matching bases. Per the germline V gene, CDR1 is MDHEN and CDR2 is SYDVKM. This CDR3 has 13 amino acids. The V and J ends lost 8 bases and 1 base respectively, with 10 bases between them. The CDR3 loop is CASGGGGTDTQYF. DNA for the CDR3: TGTGCCAGCGGGGGGGGCGGCACAGATACGCAGTATTTT.

The chain carries TRBV19 and TRBJ1-1; D is uncertain. The ends were cut back, 7 bases at V and 5 bases at J, with 11 bases in the middle. The CDR3 length is 12 residues. From germline, CDR1 is LNHDA and CDR2 SQIVND (reference sequence). The CDR3 region has the DNA TGTGCCAGTAAATTTTCTGGAACTGAAGCTTTCTTT. It is translated as CASKFSGTEAFF.

The chain joins TRBV5-5 to TRBJ1-3, with D possibly matching TRBD1 (6 bases). Germline-derived CDR1 and CDR2 are SGHKS and YYEKEE (reference sequence). V shed 6 bases and J shed 0 bases, with 10 bases lying between them. The CDR3 runs to 14 residues. Written as DNA, the CDR3 is TGTGCCAGCACCCCGGACAGCTCTGGAAACACCATATATTTT. Translated, it gives CASTPDSSGNTIYF.

J is TRBJ2-5 and V is TRBV4-1; 12 bases agree with TRBD2. V shed 1 base and J 5 bases; nucleotides not matched to a gene: 8. Germline values: CDR1 MGHRA, CDR2 YSYEKL. There are 17 residues in the CDR3. The CDR3 protein is CASSQAPTSGRWETQYF. CDR3 coding DNA: TGCGCCAGCAGCCAAGCCCCGACTAGCGGGAGATGGGAGACCCAGTACTTC.

The rearrangement links TRBV9 to TRBJ1-4; TRBD1 matches at 8 bases. The CDR3 consists of 15 residues. The V gene end was trimmed by 0 bases and the J gene end by 6 bases; junction bases not matched to a gene: 4. Germline loops: CDR1 SGDLS, CDR2 YYNGEE. As DNA, the CDR3 is TGTGCCAGCAGCGTAGGACAGGGGATGTATGAAAAACTGTTTTTT. Protein product: CASSVGQGMYEKLFF.

This sequence joins TRBV6-5 and TRBJ2-1; a weak D match, TRBD2 (5 bases). Germline loops: CDR1 MNHEY, CDR2 SVGAGI. The CDR3 sequence is 14 residues long. V lost 6 bases to trimming and J lost 9 bases, with 18 bases between them. CDR3 amino acids: CASRDTGGSSEQFF. The CDR3 DNA is TGTGCCAGCAGAGACACGGGCGGGTCAAGTGAGCAGTTCTTC.

This clone appeared once. The chain combines TRBV19 with TRBJ2-2; D is perhaps TRBD1 (6 bases). The germline V gene encodes CDR1 LNHDA and CDR2 SQIVND (reference sequence). V shed 5 bases and J shed 7 bases, with 14 bases lying between them. The CDR3 consists of 14 residues. The CDR3 DNA follows: TGTGCCAGTAGTGTAATTCAGGGGCTCGGGGAGCTGTTTTTT. Translating gives CASSVIQGLGELFF.

The CDR3 DNA sequence: TGTGCCAGCAGCCAAGCAGAAAATCAGCCCCAGCATTTT. Amino acid sequence: CASSQAENQPQHF. The chain combines TRBV14 with TRBJ1-5; D gene uncertain. The ends were cut back, 1 base at V and 4 bases at J, with 5 bases in the middle. This CDR3 spans 13 amino acids. In germline, CDR1 is SGHDN, CDR2 FVKESK.

Only one count was recorded for this clone. This chain links TRBV27 with TRBJ1-5; 7 bases map to TRBD1. V shed 2 bases and J 9 bases; nucleotides not matched to a gene: 10. The CDR3 spans 15 residues. CDR1 is MNHEY, CDR2 SMNVEV, per germline (reference sequence). The CDR3 sequence is CASSLGTASLWPQHF. The CDR3 DNA is TGTGCCAGCAGTTTAGGGACAGCATCCCTCTGGCCCCAGCATTTT.

The genes are TRBV7-9 and TRBJ1-1; D is uncertain. Per germline, CDR1 SEHNR and CDR2 FQNEAQ (reference sequence). The CDR3 contains 12 residues. With 6 bases removed from V and 3 bases from J, the gap between germline ends came to 8 bases. The CDR3 region is CASSERDTEAFF. As DNA, the CDR3 is TGTGCCAGCAGTGAGCGGGACACTGAAGCTTTCTTT.

The chain combines TRBV19 with TRBJ1-5, with D perhaps matching TRBD1 (5 bases). Trimming removed 5 bases from V and 4 bases from J, with 21 bases in between. Germline V gene lookup returns CDR1 LNHDA and CDR2 SQIVND (reference sequence). The CDR3 is 17 amino acids. The CDR3 bases are TGTGCCAGTAGTGCCTGGGAGGGCCAGGGTAAAAATCAGCCCCAGCATTTT. Protein sequence: CASSAWEGQGKNQPQHF.

The rearrangement uses TRBV7-2 and TRBJ2-3; D remains ambiguous. Trimming took off 7 bases at V and 1 base at J, with 9 bases between the two ends. Germline CDR1 SGHTA, CDR2 FQGNSA. The CDR3 is made up of 13 amino acids. The CDR3 bases are TGTGCCAGCACCAATACAGGCACAGATACGCAGTATTTT. This gives the protein CASTNTGTDTQYF.

This chain joins TRBV4-2 and TRBJ1-1; the D is unclear. Trimming stripped 6 bases from V and 5 bases from J, with 7 bases between. The CDR3 extends over 11 amino acids. Germline V gives CDR1 LGHNA, CDR2 YNFKEQ. The CDR3: CASRGGTEAFF. The CDR3 DNA reads as TGTGCCAGCAGGGGTGGGACTGAAGCTTTCTTT.

The chain combines TRBV7-3 with TRBJ1-1; D gene uncertain. This CDR3 region has 13 residues. The germline gives CDR1 SGHTA, CDR2 FQGTGA. V lost 5 bases to trimming and J lost 6 bases, with 13 bases between them. CDR3 region: CASSHAGPAEAFF. The CDR3 DNA sequence: TGTGCCAGCAGCCATGCGGGCCCAGCTGAAGCTTTCTTT. The full variable domain, with the rest looked up from reference TRBV7-3 and TRBJ1-1, is GAGVSQTPSNKVTEKGKYVELRCDPISGHTALYWYRQSLGQGPEFLIYFQGTGAADDSGLPNDRFFAVRPEGSVSTLKIQRTERGDSAVYLCASSHAGPAEAFFGQGTRLTVV.